Sequencing of this T cell receptor (beta chain) was carried out in a study of regulatory T cells in long-lasting Graves disease. This clonotype was seen ten or more times. V lost 5 bases and J lost 1, with 12 bases in between. Looked up from germline, CDR1 is KGHDR and CDR2 is SFDVKD. The CDR3 loop spans 15 amino acids. Sample time point: newly diagnosed GD, antithyroid drugs for less than 3 months. After RNA was extracted from PBMCs, the TCR library was made from it. Arm-PCR of CDR3 regions with iRepertoire HTBI primers generated TCR beta libraries. TCRdb reanalysed the multiplex PCR reads using MiXCR and keeps one entry per CDR3 protein. The sample lists some 400,000 distinct CDR3 sequences; under 15% were seen once. This sample was also put to use in a study of T cells in Graves' hyperthyroidism and ophthalmopathy. That paper adds: The study excluded patients with uncontrolled infection, other autoimmune disease, pregnancy or lactation.

The starting material was peripheral blood mononuclear cells (PBMCs), obtained at new diagnosis, from a patient treated with antithyroid drugs. This receptor was taken from a woman between 25 and 40 years old with Graves disease. The chain recombines TRBV24-1 with TRBJ2-3, with D possibly matching TRBD2 (6 bases). CDR3 sequence: CATSGGWGGTDTQYF. The DNA for the CDR3 is TGTGCCACCAGTGGGGGCTGGGGGGGCACAGATACGCAGTATTTT.